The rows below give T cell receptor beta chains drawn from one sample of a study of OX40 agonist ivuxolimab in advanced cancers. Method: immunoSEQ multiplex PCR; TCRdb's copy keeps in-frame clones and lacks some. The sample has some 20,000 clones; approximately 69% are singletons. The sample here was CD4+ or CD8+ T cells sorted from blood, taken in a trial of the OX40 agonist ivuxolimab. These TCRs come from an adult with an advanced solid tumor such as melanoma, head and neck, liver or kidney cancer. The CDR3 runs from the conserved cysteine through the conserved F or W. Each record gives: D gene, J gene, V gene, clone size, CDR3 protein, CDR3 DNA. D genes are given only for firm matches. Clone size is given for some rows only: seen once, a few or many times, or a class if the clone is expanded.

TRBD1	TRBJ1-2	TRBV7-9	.	CASSLGQGANRDYGYTF	TGTGCCAGCAGCTTAGGACAGGGGGCGAACAGAGACTATGGCTACACCTTC
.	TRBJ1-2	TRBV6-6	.	CASTSGQYYGYTF	TGTGCCAGCACCTCCGGACAGTACTATGGCTACACCTTC
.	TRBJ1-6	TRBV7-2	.	CASSVGRGDSPLHF	TGTGCCAGCAGCGTGGGACGAGGGGATTCACCCCTCCACTTT
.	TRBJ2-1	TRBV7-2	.	CASSLFLDEQFF	TGTGCCAGCAGCTTATTCTTAGATGAGCAGTTCTTC
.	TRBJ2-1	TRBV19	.	CASSIGAIPGNEQFF	TGTGCCAGTAGTATAGGAGCGATCCCGGGGAATGAGCAGTTCTTC
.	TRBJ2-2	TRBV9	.	CASSVDLSGLNTGELFF	TGTGCCAGCAGCGTAGATCTCAGCGGGTTGAACACCGGGGAGCTGTTTTTT
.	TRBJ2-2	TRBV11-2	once	CASSLSFGELFF	TGTGCCAGCAGCCTCTCTTTCGGGGAGCTGTTTTTT
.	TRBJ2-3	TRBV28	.	CASSLLSTDTQYF	TGTGCCAGCTCTCTCTTAAGCACAGATACGCAGTATTTT
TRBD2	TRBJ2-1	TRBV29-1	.	CSVDGLAGGVSYNEQFF	TGCAGCGTTGACGGGCTAGCGGGAGGGGTATCCTACAATGAGCAGTTCTTC
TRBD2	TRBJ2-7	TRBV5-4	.	CASSWLSGSYEQYF	TGTGCCAGCAGCTGGCTCAGCGGGAGCTACGAGCAGTACTTC
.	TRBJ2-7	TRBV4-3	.	CASSQDSTGSGYEQYF	TGCGCCAGCAGCCAAGATTCAACAGGGAGTGGCTACGAGCAGTACTTC
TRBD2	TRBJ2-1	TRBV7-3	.	CASSRSGLAGGYNEQFF	TGTGCCAGCAGCCGATCGGGACTAGCGGGAGGTTACAATGAGCAGTTCTTC
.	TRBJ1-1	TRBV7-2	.	CASSLNSFNTEAFF	TGTGCCAGCAGCTTAAATTCCTTCAATACTGAAGCTTTCTTT
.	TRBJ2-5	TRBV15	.	CATSRGQLQETQYF	TGTGCCACCAGCAGAGGACAGCTCCAAGAGACCCAGTACTTC
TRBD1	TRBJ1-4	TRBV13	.	CASTMTGINEKLFF	TGTGCCAGCACCATGACAGGGATTAATGAAAAACTGTTTTTT
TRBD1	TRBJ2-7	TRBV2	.	CASSEGYRGFYEQYF	TGTGCCAGCAGTGAAGGCTACAGGGGGTTCTACGAGCAGTACTTC
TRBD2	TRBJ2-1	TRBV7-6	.	CASSLVSGGANEQFF	TGTGCCAGCAGCTTAGTCTCCGGGGGGGCCAATGAGCAGTTCTTC
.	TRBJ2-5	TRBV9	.	CASSVGHTEETQYF	TGTGCCAGCAGCGTCGGGCACACCGAAGAGACCCAGTACTTC
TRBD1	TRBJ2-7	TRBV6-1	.	CASSETWGQGYEQYF	TGTGCCAGCAGTGAAACGTGGGGACAGGGATACGAGCAGTACTTC
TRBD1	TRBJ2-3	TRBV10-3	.	CAIYEGAASTDTQYF	TGTGCCATCTACGAGGGGGCGGCTAGCACAGATACGCAGTATTTT
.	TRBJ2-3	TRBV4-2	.	CASTSGGVDTQYF	TGTGCCAGCACCAGCGGAGGAGTAGATACGCAGTATTTT
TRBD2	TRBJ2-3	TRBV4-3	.	CASSLNPASGGTDTQYF	TGCGCCAGCAGCCTAAACCCCGCTAGCGGTGGCACAGATACGCAGTATTTT
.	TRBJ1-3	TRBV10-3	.	CAISEDGSSGNTIYF	TGTGCCATCAGTGAAGACGGGAGCTCTGGAAACACCATATATTTT
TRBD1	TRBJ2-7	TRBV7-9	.	CASSSTGNKNEQYF	TGTGCCAGCAGCTCGACAGGGAATAAAAACGAGCAGTACTTC
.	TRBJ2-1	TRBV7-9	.	CASSLAIKQFF	TGTGCCAGCAGCCTAGCTATTAAGCAGTTCTTC
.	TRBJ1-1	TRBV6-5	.	CASSTTAMNTEAFF	TGTGCCAGCAGTACGACAGCGATGAACACTGAAGCTTTCTTT
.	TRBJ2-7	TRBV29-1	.	CSVEPQNRREQYF	TGCAGCGTTGAACCCCAGAACCGGAGGGAGCAGTACTTC
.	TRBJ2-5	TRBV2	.	CATRGVRKGGQETQYF	TGTGCCACTAGGGGCGTACGCAAGGGGGGCCAAGAGACCCAGTACTTC
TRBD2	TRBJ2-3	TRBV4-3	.	CASSHQPAGGADTQYF	TGCGCCAGCAGCCACCAACCGGCGGGAGGGGCAGATACGCAGTATTTT
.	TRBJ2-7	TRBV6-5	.	CASSPLQEIYEQYF	TGTGCCAGCAGTCCCTTACAGGAGATATACGAGCAGTACTTC
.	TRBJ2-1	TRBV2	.	CASRESLLGEQFF	TGTGCCAGCAGGGAAAGTCTGTTAGGGGAGCAGTTCTTC
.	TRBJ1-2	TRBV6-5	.	CASSYSEGRHYTF	TGTGCCAGCAGTTACTCGGAGGGGCGACACTACACCTTC
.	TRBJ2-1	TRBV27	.	CASGPESGNEQFF	TGTGCCAGCGGACCCGAAAGTGGCAATGAGCAGTTCTTC
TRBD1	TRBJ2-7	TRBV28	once	CASSLHSGGYEQYF	TGTGCCAGCAGTTTACATTCAGGGGGATACGAGCAGTACTTC
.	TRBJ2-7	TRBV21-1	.	CASSCTFSYEQYF	TGTGCCAGCAGCTGCACCTTCTCCTACGAGCAGTACTTC
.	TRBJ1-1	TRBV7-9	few	CASSLTDHEAFF	TGTGCCAGCAGCTTAACGGACCATGAAGCTTTCTTT
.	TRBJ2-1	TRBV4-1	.	CASSQLGASYNEQFF	TGCGCCAGCAGCCAACTAGGGGCTTCGTACAATGAGCAGTTCTTC
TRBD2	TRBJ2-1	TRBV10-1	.	CASSGSSGSFYNEQFF	TGCGCCAGCAGTGGGTCTAGCGGGAGTTTCTACAATGAGCAGTTCTTC
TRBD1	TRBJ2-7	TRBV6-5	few	CASTIGTGGEQYF	TGTGCCAGCACTATCGGGACAGGGGGCGAGCAGTACTTC
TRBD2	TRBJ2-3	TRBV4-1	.	CASSQFFAGEDTQYF	TGCGCCAGCAGCCAATTTTTCGCGGGAGAGGATACGCAGTATTTT
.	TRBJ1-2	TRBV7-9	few	CASSLGHGHGYTF	TGTGCCAGCAGCTTAGGTCATGGGCATGGCTACACCTTC
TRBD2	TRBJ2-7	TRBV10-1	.	CASPSEREGLYEQYF	TGCGCCAGCCCTTCCGAGCGGGAGGGCCTGTACGAGCAGTACTTC
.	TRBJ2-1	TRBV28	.	CASRNSGDTYNEQFF	TGTGCCAGCAGGAATTCGGGAGATACCTACAATGAGCAGTTCTTC
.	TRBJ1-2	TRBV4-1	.	CASSQNAEGNYGYTF	TGCGCCAGCAGCCAGAATGCGGAGGGAAACTATGGCTACACCTTC
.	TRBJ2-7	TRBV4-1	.	CASSQDPQGEQYF	TGCGCCAGCAGCCAAGATCCGCAGGGCGAGCAGTACTTC
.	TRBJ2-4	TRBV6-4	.	CASLDPPRPKNIQYF	TGTGCCAGCTTAGACCCACCCCGACCCAAAAACATTCAGTACTTC
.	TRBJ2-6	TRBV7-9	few	CASRSTGYSGANVLTF	TGTGCCAGCAGAAGTACAGGGTACTCTGGGGCCAACGTCCTGACTTTC